Listed here are 21 T cell receptor beta chains from one sample, sequenced in a study of beta chain features in type 1 diabetes. Study-level results: There was a moderate but significant shortening of TCRB CDR3s in all four CD4+ subsets of Type 1 diabetes patients.

Antigen specificity for these receptors is unknown. Reverse transcription of all isolated RNA meant that expressed TCRB transcripts were sequenced. Repertoires were generated with immunoSEQ multiplex PCR, while TCRdb's copy carries only in-frame clones and drops some. Of 15,000 to 17,000 clones in the sample, 55% to 70% were seen once. The sample was Tregs from blood. These receptors originate from a man aged 30 to 45 with type 1 diabetes.

The chain recombines TRBV5-1 with TRBJ1-3; no clear D gene. This CDR3 comprises 13 residues. V shed 2 bases and J shed 8 bases, with 11 bases lying between them. CDR1 and CDR2 (germline): SGHRS, YFSETQ. CDR3 amino acids: CASSLGRVDTIYF. The CDR3 DNA reads TGCGCCAGCAGCTTAGGGAGGGTTGACACCATATATTTT. The full variable domain, rest sourced from reference TRBV5-1 and TRBJ1-3, is KAGVTQTPRYLIKTRGQQVTLSCSPISGHRSVSWYQQTPGQGLQFLFEYFSETQRNKGNFPGRFSGRQFSNSRSEMNVSTLELGDSALYLCASSLGRVDTIYFGEGSWLTVV.

V and J are TRBV6-5 and TRBJ1-2, with D maybe TRBD1 (5 bases). V lost 4 bases to trimming and J lost 1 base, with 13 bases between them. The germline V gene encodes CDR1 MNHEY and CDR2 SVGAGI. The CDR3 sequence is 15 residues long. The CDR3 loop is CASSSRLTVNYGYTF. The DNA for the CDR3 is TGTGCCAGCAGTTCAAGATTGACAGTTAACTATGGCTACACCTTC.

This chain joins TRBV7-9 and TRBJ2-7, with D unclear. The V gene lost 8 bases and the J gene lost 3 bases, with 5 bases spanning the gap. The CDR3 runs to 10 residues. Per the germline V gene, CDR1 is SEHNR and CDR2 is FQNEAQ (reference sequence). CDR3 loop: CASGDYEQYF. CDR3 nucleotide sequence: TGTGCCAGCGGAGACTACGAGCAGTACTTC. Based on the CDR3 plus reference TRBV7-9 and TRBJ2-7, the full variable domain is DTGVSQNPRHKITKRGQNVTFRCDPISEHNRLYWYRQTLGQGPEFLTYFQNEAQLEKSRLLSDRFSAERPKGSFSTLEIQRTEQGDSAMYLCASGDYEQYFGPGTRLTVT.

This clone was seen only once. V is TRBV11-2 and J is TRBJ1-4; 7 positions match TRBD1. J was trimmed by 4 bases and V by 5 bases; bases with no gene match: 13. Germline V gene lookup returns CDR1 SGHAT and CDR2 FQNNGV. The CDR3 has 17 amino acids. In nucleotides, the CDR3 is TGTGCCAGCAGCCAAATCCCCCGGGACAGAGATAATGAAAAACTGTTTTTT. This translates into CASSQIPRDRDNEKLFF.

This clone was seen a single time. The chain carries TRBV4-2 and TRBJ2-3; TRBD2 aligns across 11 bases. V shed 0 bases, J shed 5 bases, and the junction held 10 bases outside the gene matches. Germline assignment: CDR1 LGHNA and CDR2 YNFKEQ. The CDR3 consists of 18 residues. The CDR3 sequence: CASSQDWGLAGGEDTQYF. The CDR3 DNA follows: TGTGCCAGCAGCCAAGACTGGGGGCTAGCGGGAGGTGAAGATACGCAGTATTTT.

CDR3 coding DNA: TGTGCCAGTAAAGGAGTATCGGTCTACAATGAGCAGTTCTTC. Translating gives CASKGVSVYNEQFF. This chain uses TRBV19 with TRBJ2-1; unclear D gene. The CDR3 length is 14 residues. Trimming took 7 bases from V and 3 from J, leaving 13 bases between them. In germline, CDR1 is LNHDA, CDR2 SQIVND (reference sequence).

This clone has a handful of counts. The genes are TRBV30 and TRBJ1-5, with a tentative D call TRBD1 (5 bases). With 0 bases removed from V and 3 bases from J, the gap between germline ends came to 6 bases. The germline gives CDR1 GTSNPN, CDR2 SVGIG (reference sequence). The CDR3 consists of 13 residues. The CDR3 region is CAWSVTANQPQHF. The CDR3 DNA reads TGTGCCTGGAGTGTGACAGCCAATCAGCCCCAGCATTTT.

CDR3: CASSGRRLAGPTGELFF. The CDR3 nucleotides are TGTGCCAGCAGCGGGAGACGACTAGCGGGACCTACCGGGGAGCTGTTTTTT. The chain combines TRBV9 with TRBJ2-2; 11 nucleotides line up with TRBD2. V gave up 3 bases and J gave up 5 bases; unmatched junction bases: 9. The germline V gene has CDR1 SGDLS and CDR2 YYNGEE. The CDR3 sequence is 17 residues long.

This clone appeared a few times. This chain joins TRBV7-9 and TRBJ2-3; 8 bases line up with TRBD2. The CDR3 has 15 residues. CDR1 and CDR2 from the germline V gene are SEHNR and FQNEAQ (reference sequence). V gave up 1 base and J gave up 1 base; unmatched junction bases: 1. The CDR3 loop reads CASSLGAGGTDTQYF. CDR3 coding DNA: TGTGCCAGCAGCTTAGGAGCGGGAGGCACAGATACGCAGTATTTT.

This chain links TRBV10-1 with TRBJ2-3, with TRBD1 matching 10 bases. Germline CDR1 WNHNN, CDR2 SYGVQD (reference sequence). This CDR3 has 15 residues. The V gene end was trimmed by 8 bases and the J gene end by 4 bases; junction bases not matched to a gene: 9. The CDR3 here is CASARDRGYADTQYF. CDR3 DNA: TGCGCCAGCGCCCGGGACAGGGGTTATGCAGATACGCAGTATTTT.

This clone was found once. This chain uses TRBV10-2 with TRBJ1-6; 8 nucleotides match TRBD1. After removal of 0 bases from V and 2 bases from J, the junction contained 0 bases not matched to a gene. The CDR3 loop spans 16 amino acids. The germline V gene encodes CDR1 WSHSY and CDR2 SAAADI. In DNA form, the CDR3 reads TGCGCCAGCAGTGAGTCGACAGGGGCCTATAATTCACCCCTCCACTTT. It is translated as CASSESTGAYNSPLHF.

The chain combines TRBV9 with TRBJ2-5; 8 positions agree with TRBD1. There are 15 residues in the CDR3. V was pared by 2 bases and J by 4 bases, with 7 bases of the junction left unmatched. In germline, CDR1 is SGDLS, CDR2 YYNGEE. The CDR3 region is CASSVQTGAVETQYF. The CDR3 DNA reads TGTGCCAGCAGCGTCCAGACAGGGGCTGTAGAGACCCAGTACTTC.

In nucleotides, the CDR3 is TGTGCCAGCAGACCTCGGACAGGGGGAGCCTACGAGCAGTACTTC. Translation: CASRPRTGGAYEQYF. The V call is TRBV6-5, the J call TRBJ2-7; TRBD1 agrees at 10 bases. CDR1 is MNHEY and CDR2 is SVGAGI in the germline V gene. This CDR3 spans 15 amino acids. J was trimmed by 2 bases and V by 6 bases; bases with no gene match: 7.

Only a few counts were recorded for this clone. The J gene is TRBJ1-5, the V gene TRBV6-6, with D hard to call. Between the trimmed V and J ends, which lost 6 bases and 2 bases, there was a span of 8 bases. Germline-derived CDR1 and CDR2 are MNHNY and SVGAGI (reference sequence). The CDR3 is 13 amino acids. The CDR3 nucleotides read TGTGCCAGCAGCGCCGGGGGCAATCAGCCCCAGCATTTT. It encodes CASSAGGNQPQHF.

This chain connects TRBV6-5 to TRBJ2-1; weak D call: TRBD2 (5 bases). Germline CDR1 MNHEY, CDR2 SVGAGI. Trimming left V 10 bases short and J 0 bases short, with 13 bases between. This CDR3 spans 14 amino acids. CDR3 amino acids: CAISKRGSYNEQFF. CDR3 nucleotides: TGTGCCATCTCAAAACGGGGCTCCTACAATGAGCAGTTCTTC.

The chain has TRBV10-2 and TRBJ2-3; D remains unclear. V lost 4 bases and J 1 base, leaving 6 bases between the germline ends. The CDR3 has 13 residues. In germline, CDR1 is WSHSY, CDR2 SAAADI. The CDR3 loop reads CASSGQGTDTQYF. The CDR3 nucleotides are TGCGCCAGCAGTGGTCAGGGCACAGATACGCAGTATTTT.

This clone was detected only a few times. V and J are TRBV5-1 and TRBJ2-3, with 9 bases identical to TRBD1. Germline V gene sequence: CDR1 SGHRS, CDR2 YFSETQ. This CDR3 has 14 amino acids. V shed 4 bases and J 4 bases; nucleotides not matched to a gene: 4. The CDR3 is CASSQTGGADTQYF. Written as DNA, the CDR3 is TGCGCCAGCAGCCAGACAGGGGGGGCAGATACGCAGTATTTT.

This sequence joins TRBV10-2 and TRBJ1-2; TRBD1 matches at 7 bases. The V gene's germline CDR1 is WSHSY and CDR2 SAAADI. This CDR3 region has 13 residues. V lost 7 bases, J lost 1 base, and 3 bases stayed unmatched. The CDR3 loop reads CASTTGVNYGYTF. The CDR3 coding sequence is TGCGCCAGCACCACAGGGGTTAACTATGGCTACACCTTC.

The chain is built from TRBV5-5 and TRBJ2-6; TRBD1 agrees at 9 bases. Germline lookup yields CDR1 SGHKS and CDR2 YYEKEE (reference sequence). J lost 2 bases, V lost 2 bases, and 8 bases had no gene match. The CDR3 has 18 amino acids. The CDR3 sequence: CASSFEDRGFAGANVLTF. CDR3 DNA sequence: TGTGCCAGCAGCTTCGAAGACAGGGGGTTCGCTGGGGCCAACGTCCTGACTTTC.

This chain uses TRBV19 with TRBJ1-6; 10 nucleotides agree with TRBD1. Trimming removed 7 bases from V and 7 bases from J; junction bases left unmatched: 7. Germline CDR1 is LNHDA and CDR2 is SQIVND (reference sequence). The CDR3 is made up of 15 amino acids. This chain's CDR3 is CASTAPGQGNSPLHF. In DNA, the CDR3 is TGTGCCAGTACCGCACCGGGACAGGGGAATTCACCCCTCCACTTT.

The rearrangement joins TRBV6-6 to TRBJ1-5; possible D gene TRBD1, 6 bases. Germline CDR1 and CDR2: MNHNY and SVGAGI (reference sequence). V was trimmed by 2 bases and J by 1 base, leaving 12 bases between them. The CDR3 runs 16 residues. CDR3 in amino acids: CASSYGGTGSNQPQHF. The CDR3 region has the DNA TGTGCCAGCAGTTACGGGGGCACAGGGAGCAATCAGCCCCAGCATTTT.